This T cell receptor (beta chain) originates from a study of T cell responses to AZD1222 COVID-19 vaccine. Generated by immunoSEQ multiplex PCR, the TCRdb table keeps only in-frame clones and is missing some. The sample lists approximately 150,000 clones, roughly 93% occurring once. The V end lost 3 bases, the J end lost 0 bases, and 7 bases lay between the germline ends. The CDR3 totals 13 residues. Germline V lookup: CDR1 SGDLS, CDR2 YYNGEE. This sequence originates from an adult in good health. This chain connects TRBV9 to TRBJ2-7; D might be TRBD2 (5 bases). Material: peripheral blood, obtained on day 0 of AZD1222 vaccination. In DNA, the CDR3 is TGTGCCAGCAGCGCGGGGAGCTCCTACGAGCAGTACTTC. It specifies CASSAGSSYEQYF.